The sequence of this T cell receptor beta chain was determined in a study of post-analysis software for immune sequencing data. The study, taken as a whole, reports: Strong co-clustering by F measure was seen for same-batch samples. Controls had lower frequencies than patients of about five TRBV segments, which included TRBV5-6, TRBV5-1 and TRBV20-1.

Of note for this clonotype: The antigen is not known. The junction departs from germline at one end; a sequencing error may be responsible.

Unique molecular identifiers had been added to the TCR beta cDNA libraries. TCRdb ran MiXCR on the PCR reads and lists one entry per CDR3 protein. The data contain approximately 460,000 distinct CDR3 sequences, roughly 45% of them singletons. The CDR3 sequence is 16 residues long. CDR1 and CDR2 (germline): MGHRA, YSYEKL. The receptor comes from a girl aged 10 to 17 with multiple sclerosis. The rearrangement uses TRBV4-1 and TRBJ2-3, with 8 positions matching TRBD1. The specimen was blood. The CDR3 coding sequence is TGCGCCAGCAGCCAACAGACAGGGGACCTCACAGATAGGCAGTATTTT. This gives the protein CASSQQTGDLTDRQYF.